This T cell receptor beta chain was identified during a study of blood T cell repertoires in COVID-19 (TCRdb year 2020). Some background on the complete study: The collaborator samples originated in the United States, Italy and Spain and spanned the acute and convalescent phases of COVID-19. Where available, HLA class I and class II types were taken from metadata supplied by the sample provider and were not determined by assay-based typing. Subjects who had been exposed to COVID-19, were actively infected with it, or had recovered from it provided the deeply sampled blood TCRbeta repertoires that made up the dataset. A de-identified subject ID, COVID-19 status, age in years and sex were almost always included in the sample metadata. The repertoires were released in a freely available public database intended as a resource for research on the immune response to SARS-CoV-2. Samples came from the ongoing ImmuneRACE study (first 160 participants) plus 1,254 subjects from 6 global collaborators. The prospective study material was composed of cDNA or gDNA derived from T cells, B-cell-depleted T cells, or PBMCs.

Study-wide findings and limitations: The quantity of clinical and demographic metadata differed by source and by participant and was supplied without curation.

This clone showed up just a few times. Which antigen it targets is not known. Qualities for individual bases were not recorded, and no much larger clone is one base off. V and J lose 0 bases and 1 base, and a span of 6 bases separates them. The germline V gene yields MNHNS for CDR1 and SASEGT for CDR2. Its CDR3 holds 14 amino acids, cysteine through phenylalanine. The entry retains the CDR3 DNA only, 42 bases that are in frame from base 1. TCRbeta CDR3 regions were amplified from genomic DNA by means of the immunoSEQ Assay, a bias-controlled multiplex PCR. Under the source paper's analysis protocol: Within the assay, amplification of reference gene primers was used to estimate how many nucleated cells each sample contained. To quantify the absolute abundance of each unique TCRbeta CDR3 rearrangement, sequence reads were collapsed and filtered. For each sample, productive Simpson clonality was calculated by taking the square root of Simpson's diversity index across productive rearrangements. Held by TCRdb, this immuneACCESS table contains in-frame sequences only and omits some clones. Under half of the omission traces to an unresolved V gene where checked; the cause of the rest is unknown. D and trimming were read from the DNA, whereas the V and J calls and clone size are those reported in that table. Counted in this sample were some 48,000 clones; around 85% of them appeared once. The top ten constitute approximately 6% of the sample.

Whole blood was collected in K2EDTA tubes by collaborating institutions according to the institutions' own protocols. For TCRbeta analysis, collaborators shipped samples in one of three forms: frozen whole blood, isolated PBMCs, or DNA extracted from either of those sample types. The receptor was derived from a woman aged 55-70 years with acute or convalescent COVID-19. Sequencing input: peripheral blood. The V and J genes are TRBV6-1 and TRBJ1-1; the D segment could be TRBD1, given 6 matching bases. The CDR3 sequence is CASSEAGQNTEAFF. The nucleotides are TGTGCCAGCAGTGAAGCGGGACAGAACACTGAAGCTTTCTTT.